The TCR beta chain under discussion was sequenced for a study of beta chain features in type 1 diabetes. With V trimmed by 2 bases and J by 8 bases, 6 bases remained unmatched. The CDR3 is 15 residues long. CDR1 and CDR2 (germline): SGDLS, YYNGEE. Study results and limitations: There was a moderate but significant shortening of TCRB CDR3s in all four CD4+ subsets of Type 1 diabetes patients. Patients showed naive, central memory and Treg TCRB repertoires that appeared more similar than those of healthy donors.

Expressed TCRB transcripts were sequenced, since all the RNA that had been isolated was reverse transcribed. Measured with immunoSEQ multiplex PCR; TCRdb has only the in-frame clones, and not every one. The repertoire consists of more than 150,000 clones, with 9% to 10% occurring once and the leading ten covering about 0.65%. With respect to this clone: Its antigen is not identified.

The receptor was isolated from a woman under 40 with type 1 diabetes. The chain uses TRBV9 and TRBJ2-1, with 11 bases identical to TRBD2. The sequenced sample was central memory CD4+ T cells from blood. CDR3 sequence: CASSVSGRATDEQFF. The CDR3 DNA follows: TGTGCCAGCAGCGTTAGCGGGAGGGCGACGGATGAGCAGTTCTTC.